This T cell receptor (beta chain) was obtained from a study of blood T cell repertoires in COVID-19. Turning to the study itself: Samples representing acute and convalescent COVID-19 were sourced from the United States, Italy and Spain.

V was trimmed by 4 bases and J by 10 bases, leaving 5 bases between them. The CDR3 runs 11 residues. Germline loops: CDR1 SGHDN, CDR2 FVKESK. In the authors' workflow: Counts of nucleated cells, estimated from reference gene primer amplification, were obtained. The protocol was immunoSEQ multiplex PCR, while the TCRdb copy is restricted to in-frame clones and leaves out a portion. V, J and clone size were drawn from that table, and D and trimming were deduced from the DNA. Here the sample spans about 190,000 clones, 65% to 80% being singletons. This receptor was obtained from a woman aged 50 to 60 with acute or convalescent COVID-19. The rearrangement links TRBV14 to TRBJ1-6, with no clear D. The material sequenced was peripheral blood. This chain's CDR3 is CASSPRSPLHF. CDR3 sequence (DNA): TGTGCCAGCAGCCCGCGGTCACCCCTCCACTTT.